This TCR beta chain was captured in a study of cytomegalovirus exposure and HLA in healthy donors. Study information: An early release of data contained roughly 86 million unique TCRs, which came from HLA-typed donors.

PCR amplification relied on 60 Vbeta primers (plus 13 Jbeta primers). The assay was immunoSEQ multiplex PCR, and TCRdb's table has in-frame clones only and misses some. The data show 95,000 to 100,000 clones, around 77% seen once. Note on this clone: Its specificity is not known.

The V gene's germline CDR1 is SEHNR and CDR2 FQNEAQ (reference sequence). The CDR3 is 17 amino acids. V was pared by 3 bases and J by 3 bases, with 18 bases between. Whole-study findings and limits: A later analysis by the authors found several of the most significant clusters apparently linked to common viral pathogens. 16,951 TCR beta sequences were associated with HLA alleles at 0.05 false discovery rate in a later analysis.

Sequenced sample: PBMCs. The chain joins TRBV7-9 to TRBJ2-1, with unresolved D. The receptor comes from a man aged 40-55 years in good health and CMV-seronegative. CDR3: CASSFPAQLGLYNEQFF. The CDR3 DNA reads as TGTGCCAGCAGCTTCCCCGCACAGCTTGGGCTCTACAATGAGCAGTTCTTC. The whole variable domain, filled in from reference TRBV7-9 and TRBJ2-1, reads DTGVSQNPRHKITKRGQNVTFRCDPISEHNRLYWYRQTLGQGPEFLTYFQNEAQLEKSRLLSDRFSAERPKGSFSTLEIQRTEQGDSAMYLCASSFPAQLGLYNEQFFGPGTRLTVL.